The TCR beta chain under discussion was sequenced for a study of CD8+ T cells in alopecia areata. This CDR3 comprises 15 residues. Per the germline V gene, CDR1 is GTSNPN and CDR2 is SVGIG (reference sequence). V lost 3 bases and J 1 base, leaving 15 bases between the germline ends. Study-wide findings and caveats: TCR sharing was clearer in mice than between patients, perhaps partly owing to patient HLA diversity. Lesional scalp exceeded normal scalp in clonality, especially in alopecia totalis/universalis.

This clone was seen only a few times. Its specificity is not known. Isolated RNA was reverse transcribed into cDNA used as the sequencing template. The table came from immunoSEQ multiplex PCR; TCRdb's copy has only in-frame clones and leaves some out. The sample has approximately 98,000 clones; roughly 59% are singletons. The sequence was obtained from a human donor in good health. Specimen: CD8+ T cells sorted from blood. This rearrangement joins TRBV30 to TRBJ1-1, with a possible D match to TRBD1 (6 bases). This CDR3 reads CAWSDNLQGNTEAFF. DNA for the CDR3: TGTGCCTGGAGCGACAACCTACAGGGGAACACTGAAGCTTTCTTT.